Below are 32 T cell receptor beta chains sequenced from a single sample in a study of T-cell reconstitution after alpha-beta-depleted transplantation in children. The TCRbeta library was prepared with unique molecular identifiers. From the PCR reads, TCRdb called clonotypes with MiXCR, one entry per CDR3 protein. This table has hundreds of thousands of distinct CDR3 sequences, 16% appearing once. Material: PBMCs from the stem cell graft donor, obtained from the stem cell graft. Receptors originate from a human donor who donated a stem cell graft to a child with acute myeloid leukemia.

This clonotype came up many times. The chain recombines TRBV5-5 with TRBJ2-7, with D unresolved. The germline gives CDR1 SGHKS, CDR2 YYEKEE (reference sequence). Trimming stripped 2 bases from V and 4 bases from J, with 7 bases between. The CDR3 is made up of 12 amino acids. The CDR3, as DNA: TGTGCCAGCAGCTTTGCAGCATACGAGCAGTACTTC. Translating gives CASSFAAYEQYF. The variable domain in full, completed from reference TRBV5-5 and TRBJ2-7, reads DAGVTQSPTHLIKTRGQQVTLRCSPISGHKSVSWYQQVLGQGPQFIFQYYEKEERGRGNFPDRFSARQFPNYSSELNVNALLLGDSALYLCASSFAAYEQYFGPGTRLTVT.

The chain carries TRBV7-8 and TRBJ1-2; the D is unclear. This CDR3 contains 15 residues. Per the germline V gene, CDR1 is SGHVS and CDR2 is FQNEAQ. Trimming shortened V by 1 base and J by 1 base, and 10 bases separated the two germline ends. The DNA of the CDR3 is TGTGCCAGCAGCTTAGGGACCGGGTATAACTATGGCTACACCTTC. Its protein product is CASSLGTGYNYGYTF.

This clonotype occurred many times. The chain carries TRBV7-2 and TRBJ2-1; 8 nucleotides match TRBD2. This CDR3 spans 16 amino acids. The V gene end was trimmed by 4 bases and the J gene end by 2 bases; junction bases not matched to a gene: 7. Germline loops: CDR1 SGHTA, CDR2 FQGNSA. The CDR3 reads CASSSPAGGAYNEQFF. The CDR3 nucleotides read TGTGCCAGCAGCTCTCCGGCCGGGGGGGCCTACAATGAGCAGTTCTTC.

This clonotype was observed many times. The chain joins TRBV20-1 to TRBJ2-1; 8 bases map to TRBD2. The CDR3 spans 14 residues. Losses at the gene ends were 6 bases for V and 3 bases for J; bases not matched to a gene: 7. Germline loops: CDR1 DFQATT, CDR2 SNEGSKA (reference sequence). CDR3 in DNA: TGCAGTGCGTACAGCGGGGGAAACTACAATGAGCAGTTCTTC. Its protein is CSAYSGGNYNEQFF.

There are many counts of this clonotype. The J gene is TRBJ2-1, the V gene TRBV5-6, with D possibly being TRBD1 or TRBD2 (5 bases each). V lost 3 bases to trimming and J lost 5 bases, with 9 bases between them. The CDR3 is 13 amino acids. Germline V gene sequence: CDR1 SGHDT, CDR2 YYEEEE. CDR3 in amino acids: CASSSGPDNEQFF. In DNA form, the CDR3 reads TGTGCCAGCAGCTCGGGACCGGACAATGAGCAGTTCTTC.

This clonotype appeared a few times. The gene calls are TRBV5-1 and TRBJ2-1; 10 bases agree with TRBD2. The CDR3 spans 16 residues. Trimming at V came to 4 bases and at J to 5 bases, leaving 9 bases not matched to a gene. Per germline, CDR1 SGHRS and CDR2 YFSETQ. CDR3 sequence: CASSLGLAGADNEQFF. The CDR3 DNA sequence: TGCGCCAGCAGCCTTGGCCTAGCGGGGGCCGACAATGAGCAGTTCTTC.

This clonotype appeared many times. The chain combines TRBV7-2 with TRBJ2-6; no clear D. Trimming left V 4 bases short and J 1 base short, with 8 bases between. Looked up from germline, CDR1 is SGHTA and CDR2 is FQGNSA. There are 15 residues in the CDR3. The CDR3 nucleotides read TGTGCCAGCAGCTCCCTGGGATCTGGGGCCAACGTCCTGACTTTC. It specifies CASSSLGSGANVLTF.

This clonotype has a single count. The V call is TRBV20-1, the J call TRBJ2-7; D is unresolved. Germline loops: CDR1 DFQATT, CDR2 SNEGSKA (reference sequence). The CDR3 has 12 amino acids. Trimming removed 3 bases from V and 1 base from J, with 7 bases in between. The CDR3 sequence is CSARTSSYEQYV. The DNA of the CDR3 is TGCAGTGCTAGGACCTCTTCCTACGAGCAGTACGTC.

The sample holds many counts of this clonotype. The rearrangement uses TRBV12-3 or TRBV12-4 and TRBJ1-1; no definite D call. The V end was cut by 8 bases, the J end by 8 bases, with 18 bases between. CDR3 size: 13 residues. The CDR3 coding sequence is TGTGCCAGCGGGTCAGCGGTCAAGGCGGAAGCTTTCTTT. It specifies CASGSAVKAEAFF.

CDR3: CASSPFSGFTDTQYF. For the CDR3, the DNA is TGTGCCAGCAGCCCCTTTAGCGGCTTCACAGATACGCAGTATTTT. V is TRBV11-2 and J is TRBJ2-3; D perhaps matches TRBD2 (6 bases). Trimming took off 5 bases at V and 2 bases at J, with 14 bases between the two ends. The germline V gene has CDR1 SGHAT and CDR2 FQNNGV. The CDR3 has 15 residues.

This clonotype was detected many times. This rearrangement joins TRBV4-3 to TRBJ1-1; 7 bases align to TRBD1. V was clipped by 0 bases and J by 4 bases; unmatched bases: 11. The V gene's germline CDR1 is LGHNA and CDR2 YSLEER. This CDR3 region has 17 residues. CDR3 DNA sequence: TGCGCCAGCAGCCAAGATGTTTTCGGGACAGTGTTCACTGAAGCTTTCTTT. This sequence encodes CASSQDVFGTVFTEAFF.

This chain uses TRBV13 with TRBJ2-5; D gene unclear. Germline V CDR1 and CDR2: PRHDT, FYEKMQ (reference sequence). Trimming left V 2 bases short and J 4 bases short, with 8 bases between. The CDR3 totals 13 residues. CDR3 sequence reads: CASSLNGPETQYF. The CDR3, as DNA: TGTGCCAGCAGCTTAAACGGCCCAGAGACCCAGTACTTC.

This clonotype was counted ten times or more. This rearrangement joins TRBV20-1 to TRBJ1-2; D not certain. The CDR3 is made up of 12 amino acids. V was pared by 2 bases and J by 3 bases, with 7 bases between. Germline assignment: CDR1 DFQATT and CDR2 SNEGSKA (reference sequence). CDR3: CSARQQDYGYTF. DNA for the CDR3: TGCAGTGCTAGACAACAAGACTATGGCTACACCTTC.

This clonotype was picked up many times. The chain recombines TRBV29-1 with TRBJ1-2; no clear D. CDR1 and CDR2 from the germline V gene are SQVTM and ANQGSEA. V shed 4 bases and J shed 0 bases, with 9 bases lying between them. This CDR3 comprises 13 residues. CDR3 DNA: TGCAGCGTTGCTGTAGCCCCTAACTATGGCTACACCTTC. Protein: CSVAVAPNYGYTF.

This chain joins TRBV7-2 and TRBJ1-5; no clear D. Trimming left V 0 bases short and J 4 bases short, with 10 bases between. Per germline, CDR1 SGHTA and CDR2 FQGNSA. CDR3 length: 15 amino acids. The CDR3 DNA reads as TGTGCCAGCAGCTTAGCGGCAGCGAAAAATCAGCCCCAGCATTTT. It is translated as CASSLAAAKNQPQHF. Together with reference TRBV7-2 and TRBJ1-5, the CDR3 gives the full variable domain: GAGVSQSPSNKVTEKGKDVELRCDPISGHTALYWYRQSLGQGLEFLIYFQGNSAPDKSGLPSDRFSAERTGGSVSTLTIQRTQQEDSAVYLCASSLAAAKNQPQHFGDGTRLSIL.

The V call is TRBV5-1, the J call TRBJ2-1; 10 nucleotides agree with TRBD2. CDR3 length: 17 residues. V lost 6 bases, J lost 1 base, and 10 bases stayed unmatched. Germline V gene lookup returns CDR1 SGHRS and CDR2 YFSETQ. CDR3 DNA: TGCGCCAGCAAGAAGCGGGGGGGCATCCTTTCCTACAATGAGCAGTTCTTC. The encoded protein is CASKKRGGILSYNEQFF. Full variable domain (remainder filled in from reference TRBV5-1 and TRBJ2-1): KAGVTQTPRYLIKTRGQQVTLSCSPISGHRSVSWYQQTPGQGLQFLFEYFSETQRNKGNFPGRFSGRQFSNSRSEMNVSTLELGDSALYLCASKKRGGILSYNEQFFGPGTRLTVL.

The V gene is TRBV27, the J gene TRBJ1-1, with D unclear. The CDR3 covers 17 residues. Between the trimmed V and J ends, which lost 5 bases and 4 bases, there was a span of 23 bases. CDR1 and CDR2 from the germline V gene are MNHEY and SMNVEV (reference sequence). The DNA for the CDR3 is TGTGCCAGCAGTACCTACGGGGTCAGCGCATCGGGCACTGAAGCTTTCTTT. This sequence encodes CASSTYGVSASGTEAFF.

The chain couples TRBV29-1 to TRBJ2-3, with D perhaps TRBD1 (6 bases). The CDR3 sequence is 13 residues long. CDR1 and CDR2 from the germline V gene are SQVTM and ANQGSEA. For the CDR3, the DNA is TGCGGGGTGAGGGGGTTGGTCACAGATACGCAGTATTTT. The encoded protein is CGVRGLVTDTQYF.

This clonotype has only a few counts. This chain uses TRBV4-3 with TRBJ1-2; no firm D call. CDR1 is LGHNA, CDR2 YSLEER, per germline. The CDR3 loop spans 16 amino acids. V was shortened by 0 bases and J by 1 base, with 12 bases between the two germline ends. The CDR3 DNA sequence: TGCGCCAGCAGCCAAGAGAGCCGTCAATTTAACTATGGCTACACCTTC. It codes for CASSQESRQFNYGYTF.

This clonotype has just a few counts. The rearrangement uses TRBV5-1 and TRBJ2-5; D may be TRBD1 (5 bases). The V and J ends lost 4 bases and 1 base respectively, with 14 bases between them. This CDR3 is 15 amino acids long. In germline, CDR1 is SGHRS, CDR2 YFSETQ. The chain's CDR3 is CASSLRTPLQETQYF. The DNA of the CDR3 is TGCGCCAGCAGCCTAAGGACACCGCTCCAAGAGACCCAGTACTTC.

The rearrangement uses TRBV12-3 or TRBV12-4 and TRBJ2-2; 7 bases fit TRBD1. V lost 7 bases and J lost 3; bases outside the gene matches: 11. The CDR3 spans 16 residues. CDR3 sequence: CASTVYATGDTGELFF. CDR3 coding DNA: TGTGCCAGCACCGTCTACGCTACAGGGGACACCGGGGAGCTGTTTTTT.

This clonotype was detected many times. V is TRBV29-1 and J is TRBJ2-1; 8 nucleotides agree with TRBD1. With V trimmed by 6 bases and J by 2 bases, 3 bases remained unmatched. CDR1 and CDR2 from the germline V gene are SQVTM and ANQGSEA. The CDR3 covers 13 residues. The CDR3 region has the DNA TGCAGCGTGGACAGGGCGACCTACAATGAGCAGTTCTTC. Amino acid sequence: CSVDRATYNEQFF.

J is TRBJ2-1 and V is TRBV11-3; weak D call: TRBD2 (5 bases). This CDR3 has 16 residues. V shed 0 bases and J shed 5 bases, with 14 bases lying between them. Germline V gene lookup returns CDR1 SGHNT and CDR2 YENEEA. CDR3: CASSLDMEDGNNEQFF. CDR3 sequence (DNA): TGTGCCAGCAGCTTAGATATGGAGGATGGAAACAATGAGCAGTTCTTC.

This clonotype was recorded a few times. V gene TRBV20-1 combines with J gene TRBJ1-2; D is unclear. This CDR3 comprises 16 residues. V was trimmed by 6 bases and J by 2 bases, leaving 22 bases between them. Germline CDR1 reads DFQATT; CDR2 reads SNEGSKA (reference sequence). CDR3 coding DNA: TGCAGTGCCGTCAGATATGACAAGAGCCTAAACTATGGCTACACCTTC. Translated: CSAVRYDKSLNYGYTF.

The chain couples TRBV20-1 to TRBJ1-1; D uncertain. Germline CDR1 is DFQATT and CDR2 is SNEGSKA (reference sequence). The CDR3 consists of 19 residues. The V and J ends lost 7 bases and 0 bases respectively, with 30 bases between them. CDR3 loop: CSVIVRAAGSILMNTEAFF. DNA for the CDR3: TGCAGTGTTATAGTGCGGGCGGCCGGAAGTATCCTAATGAACACTGAAGCTTTCTTT.

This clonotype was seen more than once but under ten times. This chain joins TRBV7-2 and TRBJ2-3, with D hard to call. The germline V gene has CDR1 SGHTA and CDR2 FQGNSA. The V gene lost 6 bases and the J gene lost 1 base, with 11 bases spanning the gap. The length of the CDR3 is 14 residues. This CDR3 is CASSPDRRTDTQYF. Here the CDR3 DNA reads TGTGCCAGCAGTCCGGACCGACGCACAGATACGCAGTATTTT. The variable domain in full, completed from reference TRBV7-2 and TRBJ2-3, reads GAGVSQSPSNKVTEKGKDVELRCDPISGHTALYWYRQSLGQGLEFLIYFQGNSAPDKSGLPSDRFSAERTGGSVSTLTIQRTQQEDSAVYLCASSPDRRTDTQYFGPGTRLTVL.

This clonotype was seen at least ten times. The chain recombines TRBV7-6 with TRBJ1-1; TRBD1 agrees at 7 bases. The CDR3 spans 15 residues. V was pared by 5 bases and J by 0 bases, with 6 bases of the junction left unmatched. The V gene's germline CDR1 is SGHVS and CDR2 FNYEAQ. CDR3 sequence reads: CASSPRTGLNTEAFF. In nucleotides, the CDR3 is TGTGCCAGCAGCCCCCGGACAGGATTGAACACTGAAGCTTTCTTT.

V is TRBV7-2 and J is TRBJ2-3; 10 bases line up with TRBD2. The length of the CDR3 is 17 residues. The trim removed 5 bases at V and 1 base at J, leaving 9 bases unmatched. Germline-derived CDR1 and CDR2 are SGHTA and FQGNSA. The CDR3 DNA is TGTGCCAGCAGCCCCGGTGGGCTAGCGGGGGGCACAGATACGCAGTATTTT. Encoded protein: CASSPGGLAGGTDTQYF.

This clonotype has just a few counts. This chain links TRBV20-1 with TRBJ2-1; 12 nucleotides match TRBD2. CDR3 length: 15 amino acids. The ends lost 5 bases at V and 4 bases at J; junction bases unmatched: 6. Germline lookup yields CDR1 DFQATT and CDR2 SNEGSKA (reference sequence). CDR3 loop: CSAPRTSGVYNEQFF. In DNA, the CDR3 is TGCAGTGCTCCACGGACTAGCGGGGTATACAATGAGCAGTTCTTC.

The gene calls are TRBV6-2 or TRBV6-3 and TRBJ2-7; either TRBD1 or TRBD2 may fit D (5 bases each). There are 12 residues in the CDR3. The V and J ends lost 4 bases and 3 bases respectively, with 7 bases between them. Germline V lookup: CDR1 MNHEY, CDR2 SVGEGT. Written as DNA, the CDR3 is TGTGCCAGCAGTTGGGGGAACTACGAGCAGTACGTC. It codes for CASSWGNYEQYV.

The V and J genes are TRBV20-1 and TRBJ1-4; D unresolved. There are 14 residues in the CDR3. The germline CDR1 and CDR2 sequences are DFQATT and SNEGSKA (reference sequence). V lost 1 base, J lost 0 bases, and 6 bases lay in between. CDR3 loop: CSARGIATNEKLFF. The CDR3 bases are TGCAGTGCTAGAGGGATTGCAACTAATGAAAAACTGTTTTTT.

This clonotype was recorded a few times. Here the CDR3 DNA reads TGCAGTGCTAGGGGGGGGGCTAATGAAAAACTGTTTTTT. The encoded protein is CSARGGANEKLFF. The gene calls are TRBV20-1 and TRBJ1-4; tentative D call: TRBD1 (5 bases). This CDR3 spans 13 amino acids. V dropped 3 bases and J dropped 3 bases, with 8 bases sitting between them. Germline CDR1 is DFQATT and CDR2 is SNEGSKA (reference sequence).